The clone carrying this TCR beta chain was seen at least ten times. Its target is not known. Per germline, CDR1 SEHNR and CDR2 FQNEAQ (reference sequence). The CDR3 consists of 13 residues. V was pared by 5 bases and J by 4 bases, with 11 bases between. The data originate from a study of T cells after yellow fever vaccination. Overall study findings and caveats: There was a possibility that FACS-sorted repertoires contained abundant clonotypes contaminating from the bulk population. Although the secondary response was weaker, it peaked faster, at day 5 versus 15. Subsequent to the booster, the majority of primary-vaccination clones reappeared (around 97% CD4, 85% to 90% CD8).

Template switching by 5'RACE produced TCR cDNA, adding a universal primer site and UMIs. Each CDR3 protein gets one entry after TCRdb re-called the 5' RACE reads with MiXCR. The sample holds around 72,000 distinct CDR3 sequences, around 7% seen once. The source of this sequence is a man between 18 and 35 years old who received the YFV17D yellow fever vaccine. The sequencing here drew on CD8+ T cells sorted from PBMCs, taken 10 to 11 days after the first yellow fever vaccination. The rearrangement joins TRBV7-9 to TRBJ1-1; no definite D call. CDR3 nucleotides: TGTGCCAGCAGCCCCCGAGGTGGCACTGAAGCTTTCTTT. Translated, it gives CASSPRGGTEAFF.